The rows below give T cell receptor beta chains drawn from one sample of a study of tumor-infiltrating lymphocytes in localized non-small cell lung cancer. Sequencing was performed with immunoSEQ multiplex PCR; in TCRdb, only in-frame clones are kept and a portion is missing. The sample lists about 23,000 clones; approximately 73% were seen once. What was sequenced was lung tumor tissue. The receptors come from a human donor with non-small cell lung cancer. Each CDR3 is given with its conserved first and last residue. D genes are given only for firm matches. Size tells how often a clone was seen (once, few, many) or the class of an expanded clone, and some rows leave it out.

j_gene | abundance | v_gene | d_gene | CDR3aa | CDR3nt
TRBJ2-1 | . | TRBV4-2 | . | CASSQEYGGNEQFF | TGTGCCAGCAGCCAAGAGTACGGGGGTAATGAGCAGTTCTTC
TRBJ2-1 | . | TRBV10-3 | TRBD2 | CAIREAGNYNEQFF | TGTGCCATCAGGGAAGCGGGGAATTACAATGAGCAGTTCTTC
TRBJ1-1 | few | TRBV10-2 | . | CASSELWNTEAFF | TGCGCCAGCAGTGAGTTATGGAACACTGAAGCTTTCTTT
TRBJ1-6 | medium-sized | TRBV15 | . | CATSNSREVSYNSPLHF | TGTGCCACCAGCAACTCTCGGGAAGTGTCCTATAATTCACCCCTCCACTTT
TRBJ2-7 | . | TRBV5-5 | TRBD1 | CASSLDRDSPYEQYF | TGTGCCAGCAGCTTGGATAGGGACAGTCCCTACGAGCAGTACTTC
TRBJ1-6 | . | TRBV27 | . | CASSTAGFGNSPLHF | TGTGCCAGCAGTACCGCAGGGTTTGGTAATTCACCCCTCCACTTT
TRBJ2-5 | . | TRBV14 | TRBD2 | CASSRTSGGETQYF | TGTGCCAGCAGCCGGACTAGCGGGGGTGAGACCCAGTACTTC
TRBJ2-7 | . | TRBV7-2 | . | CASSARDSYEQYF | TGTGCCAGCAGCGCTCGGGACTCCTACGAGCAGTACTTC
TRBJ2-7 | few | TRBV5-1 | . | CASSLGDPGYEQYF | TGCGCCAGCAGCTTGGGGGACCCTGGTTACGAGCAGTACTTC
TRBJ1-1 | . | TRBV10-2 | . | CASSATVVNTEAFF | TGCGCCAGCAGTGCTACAGTGGTGAACACTGAAGCTTTCTTT
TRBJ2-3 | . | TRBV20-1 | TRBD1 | CSAWGQGTQYF | TGCAGTGCTTGGGGACAGGGCACGCAGTATTTT
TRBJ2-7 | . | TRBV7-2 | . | CASSLVSGITYEQYF | TGTGCCAGCAGCTTAGTTTCAGGGATCACCTACGAGCAGTACTTC
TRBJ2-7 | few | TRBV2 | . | CASSDGGTAVYEQYF | TGTGCCAGCAGTGATGGCGGGACAGCAGTCTACGAGCAGTACTTC
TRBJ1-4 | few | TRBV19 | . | CASSISEKLFF | TGTGCCAGTAGTATCAGTGAAAAACTGTTTTTT
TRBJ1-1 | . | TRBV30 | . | CAWSAGNLLNTEAFF | TGTGCCTGGAGTGCCGGGAACCTCCTGAACACTGAAGCTTTCTTT
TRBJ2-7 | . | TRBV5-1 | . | CASSSRGREGTPGWYF | TGCGCCAGCAGCTCTAGGGGCCGTGAAGGGACACCGGGGTGGTACTTC
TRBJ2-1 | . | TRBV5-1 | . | CASSSQVSSYNEQFF | TGCGCCAGCAGTTCCCAGGTTAGCTCCTACAATGAGCAGTTCTTC
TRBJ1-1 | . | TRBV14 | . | CASSRLDQAFF | TGTGCCAGCAGCCGGCTAGACCAAGCTTTCTTT
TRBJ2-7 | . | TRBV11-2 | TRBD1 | CASSPGTVYEQYF | TGTGCCAGCAGCCCTGGGACAGTCTACGAGCAGTACTTC
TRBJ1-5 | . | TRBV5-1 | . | CASRQGPDQPQHF | TGCGCCAGCAGGCAGGGTCCGGATCAGCCCCAGCATTTT
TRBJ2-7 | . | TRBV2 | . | CASSVLQTYEQYF | TGTGCCAGCAGTGTATTACAGACCTACGAGCAGTACTTC
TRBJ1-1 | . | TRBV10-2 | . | CASSWAGAHTEAFF | TGCGCCAGCAGTTGGGCGGGGGCCCACACTGAAGCTTTCTTT
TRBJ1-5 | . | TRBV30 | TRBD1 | CAWSDRGLDQPQHF | TGTGCCTGGAGTGACAGGGGGCTGGATCAGCCCCAGCATTTT
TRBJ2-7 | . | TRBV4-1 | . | CASSLTETYEQYF | TGCGCCAGCAGCTTGACAGAGACCTACGAGCAGTACTTC
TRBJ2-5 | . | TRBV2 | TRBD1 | CAAGGRGETQYF | TGTGCCGCAGGGGGCCGGGGAGAGACCCAGTACTTC
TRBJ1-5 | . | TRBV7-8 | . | CASSLEARGGNQPQHF | TGTGCCAGCAGCTTAGAGGCCAGAGGGGGCAATCAGCCCCAGCATTTT
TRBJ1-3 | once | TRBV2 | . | CASMSQVSGNTIYF | TGTGCCAGCATGTCACAGGTCTCTGGAAACACCATATATTTT
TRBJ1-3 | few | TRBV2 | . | CASTYQQDGNTIYF | TGTGCCAGCACCTATCAGCAAGATGGAAACACCATATATTTT